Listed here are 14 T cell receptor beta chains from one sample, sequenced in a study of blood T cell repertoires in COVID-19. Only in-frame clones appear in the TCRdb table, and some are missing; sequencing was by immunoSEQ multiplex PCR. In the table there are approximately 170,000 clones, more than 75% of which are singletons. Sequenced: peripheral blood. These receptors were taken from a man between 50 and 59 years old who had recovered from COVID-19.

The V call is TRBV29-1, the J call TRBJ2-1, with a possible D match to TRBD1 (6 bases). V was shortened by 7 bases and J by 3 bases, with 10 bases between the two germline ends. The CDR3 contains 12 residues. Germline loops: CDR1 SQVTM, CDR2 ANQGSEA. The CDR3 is CSAETGYNEQFF. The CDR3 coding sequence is TGCAGCGCTGAGACAGGCTACAATGAGCAGTTCTTC.

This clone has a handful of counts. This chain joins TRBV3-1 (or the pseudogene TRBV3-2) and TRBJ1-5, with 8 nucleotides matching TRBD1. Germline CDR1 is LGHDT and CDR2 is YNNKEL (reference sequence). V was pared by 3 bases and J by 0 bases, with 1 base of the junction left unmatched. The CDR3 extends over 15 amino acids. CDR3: CASSQDRDSNQPQHF. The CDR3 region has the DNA TGTGCCAGCAGCCAGGACAGGGATAGCAATCAGCCCCAGCATTTT.

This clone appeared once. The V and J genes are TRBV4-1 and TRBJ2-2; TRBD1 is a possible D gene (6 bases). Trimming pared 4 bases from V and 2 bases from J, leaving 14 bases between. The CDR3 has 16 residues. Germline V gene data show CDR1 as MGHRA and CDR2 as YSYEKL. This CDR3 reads CASSRSRGLNTGELFF. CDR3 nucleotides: TGCGCCAGCAGCCGATCCAGGGGTCTTAACACCGGGGAGCTGTTTTTT.

CDR3 coding DNA: TGCGCCAGCAGCTTGGGGGACCGGGACAGGGGAAAATCTTTCTTT. Encoded protein: CASSLGDRDRGKSFF. V is TRBV5-1 and J is TRBJ1-1, with 10 bases lining up with TRBD1. CDR1 is SGHRS, CDR2 YFSETQ, per germline. Losses at the gene ends were 0 bases for V and 12 bases for J; bases not matched to a gene: 11. The CDR3 runs 15 residues.

CDR3 sequence: CASSLGSGVIYEQYF. CDR3 nucleotide sequence: TGCGCCAGCAGCTTGGGGTCAGGGGTCATCTACGAGCAGTACTTC. The chain employs TRBV5-1 and TRBJ2-7; a weak D match, TRBD1 (6 bases). The CDR3 is 15 residues long. Between the trimmed V and J ends, which lost 0 bases and 3 bases, there was a span of 13 bases. CDR1 is SGHRS and CDR2 is YFSETQ in the germline V gene.

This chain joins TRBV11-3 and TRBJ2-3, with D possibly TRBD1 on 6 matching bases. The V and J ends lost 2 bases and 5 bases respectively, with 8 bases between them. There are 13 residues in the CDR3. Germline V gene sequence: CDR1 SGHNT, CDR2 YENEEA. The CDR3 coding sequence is TGTGCCAGCAGCTTACCAGGGGAAGATACGCAGTATTTT. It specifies CASSLPGEDTQYF.

For the CDR3, the DNA is TGTGCCACCCGGGTTGCGGGGTCCTATAATTCACCCCTCCACTTT. Its translation: CATRVAGSYNSPLHF. This chain uses TRBV11-2 with TRBJ1-6, with D uncertain. Germline V gene sequence: CDR1 SGHAT, CDR2 FQNNGV. The length of the CDR3 is 15 residues. V was pared by 10 bases and J by 1 base, with 14 bases between.

The CDR3 here is CASSLGAGTGKDGELFF. DNA for the CDR3: TGTGCCAGCAGCTTAGGGGCCGGGACAGGCAAGGACGGGGAGCTGTTTTTT. The genes are TRBV7-6 and TRBJ2-2; 8 nucleotides align to TRBD1. The CDR3 covers 17 residues. V lost 1 base to trimming and J lost 7 bases; unmatched junction nucleotides: 11. The germline V gene has CDR1 SGHVS and CDR2 FNYEAQ.

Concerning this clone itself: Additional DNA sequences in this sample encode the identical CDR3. CDR3 in DNA: TGCAGTGCTTCCGGCACGGGTGAAGCTTTCTTT. Amino acids: CSASGTGEAFF. The V call is TRBV20-1, the J call TRBJ1-1; D unclear. CDR3 length: 11 residues. Trimming shortened V by 5 bases and J by 7 bases, and 11 bases separated the two germline ends. Germline lookup yields CDR1 DFQATT and CDR2 SNEGSKA (reference sequence).

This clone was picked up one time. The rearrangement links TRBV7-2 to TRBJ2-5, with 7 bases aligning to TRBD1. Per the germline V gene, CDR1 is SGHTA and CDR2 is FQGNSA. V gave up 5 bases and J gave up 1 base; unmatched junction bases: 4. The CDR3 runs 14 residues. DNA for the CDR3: TGTGCCAGCAGCATGACAGGGATCCAAGAGACCCAGTACTTC. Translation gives CASSMTGIQETQYF.

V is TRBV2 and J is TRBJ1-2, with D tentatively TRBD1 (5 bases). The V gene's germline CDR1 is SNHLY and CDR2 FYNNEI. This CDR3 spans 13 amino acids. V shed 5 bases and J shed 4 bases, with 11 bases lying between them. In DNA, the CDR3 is TGTGCCAGCAGTCTTCAGGGTGGCTATGGCTACACCTTC. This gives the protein CASSLQGGYGYTF.

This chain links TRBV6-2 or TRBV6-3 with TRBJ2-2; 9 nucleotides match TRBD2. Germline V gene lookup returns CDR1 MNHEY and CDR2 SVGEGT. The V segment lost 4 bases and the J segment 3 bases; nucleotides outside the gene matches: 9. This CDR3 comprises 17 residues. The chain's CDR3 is CASSSGGGAWDTGELFF. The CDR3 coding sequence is TGTGCCAGCAGTTCAGGCGGGGGGGCCTGGGACACCGGGGAGCTGTTTTTT.

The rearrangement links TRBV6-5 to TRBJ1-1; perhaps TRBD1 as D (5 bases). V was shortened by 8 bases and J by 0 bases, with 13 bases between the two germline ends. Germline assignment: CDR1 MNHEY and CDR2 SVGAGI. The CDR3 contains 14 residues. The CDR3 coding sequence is TGTGCCAGCGGTACAGGCGTTATGAACACTGAAGCTTTCTTT. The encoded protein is CASGTGVMNTEAFF.

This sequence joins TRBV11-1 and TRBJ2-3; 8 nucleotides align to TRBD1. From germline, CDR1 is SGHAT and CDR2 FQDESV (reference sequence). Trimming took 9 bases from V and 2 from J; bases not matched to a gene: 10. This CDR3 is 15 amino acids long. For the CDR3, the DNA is TGTGCCAGTATGGACAGGGCTTTCTCCACAGATACGCAGTATTTT. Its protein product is CASMDRAFSTDTQYF.